By share of the sample, the clone carrying this TCR beta chain is medium-sized. The data belong to a study of tumor-infiltrating lymphocytes in localized non-small cell lung cancer. Profiled with immunoSEQ multiplex PCR; TCRdb holds only in-frame clones, not every one. The sample shows over 7,500 clones, around 72% of them seen only once. The CDR3 has 16 residues. Per the germline V gene, CDR1 is MNHEY and CDR2 is SVGAGI. The trim removed 1 base at V and 4 bases at J, leaving 7 bases unmatched. V gene TRBV6-5 combines with J gene TRBJ2-4, with 7 bases lining up with TRBD1. This receptor was obtained from a human donor with non-small cell lung cancer. The sample was lung tumor tissue. Written as DNA, the CDR3 is TGTGCCAGCAGTTACTTGACAGGGATGGGGAAAAACATTCAGTACTTC. It encodes CASSYLTGMGKNIQYF.